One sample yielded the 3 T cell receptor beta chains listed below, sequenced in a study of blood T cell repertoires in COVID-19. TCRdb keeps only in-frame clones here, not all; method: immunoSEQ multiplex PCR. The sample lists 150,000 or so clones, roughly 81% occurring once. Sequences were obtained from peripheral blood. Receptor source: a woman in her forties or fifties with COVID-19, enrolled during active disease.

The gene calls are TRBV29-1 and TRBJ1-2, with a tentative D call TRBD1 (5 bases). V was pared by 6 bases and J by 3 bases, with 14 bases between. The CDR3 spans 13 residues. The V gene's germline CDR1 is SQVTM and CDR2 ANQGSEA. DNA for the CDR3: TGCAGCGTCGCCGGGACTGGAGACTATGGCTACACCTTC. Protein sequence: CSVAGTGDYGYTF.

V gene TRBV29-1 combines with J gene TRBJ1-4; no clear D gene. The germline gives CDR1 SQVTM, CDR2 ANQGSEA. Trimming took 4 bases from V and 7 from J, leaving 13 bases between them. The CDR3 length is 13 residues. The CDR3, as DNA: TGCAGCGTTGTCGGGGAGGACGGTGAAAAACTGTTTTTT. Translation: CSVVGEDGEKLFF.

The CDR3 sequence: CASSYRGRETDTQYF. CDR3 bases: TGTGCCAGCAGTTACAGGGGGCGTGAGACAGATACGCAGTATTTT. This sequence joins TRBV6-5 and TRBJ2-3, with 7 bases identical to TRBD1. V shed 2 bases and J 3 bases; nucleotides not matched to a gene: 5. CDR3 length equals 15 residues. The germline gives CDR1 MNHEY, CDR2 SVGAGI.